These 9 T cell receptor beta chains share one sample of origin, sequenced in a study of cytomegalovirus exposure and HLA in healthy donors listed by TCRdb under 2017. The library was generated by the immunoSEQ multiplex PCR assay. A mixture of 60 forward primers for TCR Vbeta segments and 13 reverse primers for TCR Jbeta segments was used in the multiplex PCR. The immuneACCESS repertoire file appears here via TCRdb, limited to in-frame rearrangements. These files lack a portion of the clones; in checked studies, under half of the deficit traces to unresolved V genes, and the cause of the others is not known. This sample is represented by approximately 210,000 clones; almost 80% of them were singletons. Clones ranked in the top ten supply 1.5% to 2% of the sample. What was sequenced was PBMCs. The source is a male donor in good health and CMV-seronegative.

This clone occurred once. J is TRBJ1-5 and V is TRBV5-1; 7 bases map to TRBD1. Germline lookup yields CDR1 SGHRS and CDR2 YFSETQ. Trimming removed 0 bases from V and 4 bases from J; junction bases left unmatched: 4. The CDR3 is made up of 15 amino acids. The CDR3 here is CASSLGEGQNQPQHF. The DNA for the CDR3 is TGCGCCAGCAGCTTGGGTGAGGGACAGAATCAGCCCCAGCATTTT. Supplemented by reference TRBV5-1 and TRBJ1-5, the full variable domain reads KAGVTQTPRYLIKTRGQQVTLSCSPISGHRSVSWYQQTPGQGLQFLFEYFSETQRNKGNFPGRFSGRQFSNSRSEMNVSTLELGDSALYLCASSLGEGQNQPQHFGDGTRLSIL.

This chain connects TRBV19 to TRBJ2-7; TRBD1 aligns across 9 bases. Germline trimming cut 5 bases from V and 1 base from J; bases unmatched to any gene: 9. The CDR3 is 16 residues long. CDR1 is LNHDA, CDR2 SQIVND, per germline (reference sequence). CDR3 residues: CASSPVQGANSYEQYF. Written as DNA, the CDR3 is TGTGCCAGTAGTCCCGTACAGGGGGCGAATTCCTACGAGCAGTACTTC.

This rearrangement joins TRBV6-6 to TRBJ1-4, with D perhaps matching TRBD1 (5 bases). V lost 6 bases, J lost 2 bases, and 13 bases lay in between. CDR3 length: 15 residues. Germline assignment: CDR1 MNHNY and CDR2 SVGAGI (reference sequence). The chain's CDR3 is CASSPRVATNEKLFF. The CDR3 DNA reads TGTGCCAGCAGCCCCAGGGTCGCCACTAATGAAAAACTGTTTTTT.

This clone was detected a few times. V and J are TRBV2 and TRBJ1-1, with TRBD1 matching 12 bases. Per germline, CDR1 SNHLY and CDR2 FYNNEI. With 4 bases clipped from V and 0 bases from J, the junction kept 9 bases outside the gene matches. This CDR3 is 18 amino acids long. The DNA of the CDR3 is TGTGCCAGCAGTGGGGACAGGGGGCAAGAGAGGCTGAACACTGAAGCTTTCTTT. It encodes CASSGDRGQERLNTEAFF.

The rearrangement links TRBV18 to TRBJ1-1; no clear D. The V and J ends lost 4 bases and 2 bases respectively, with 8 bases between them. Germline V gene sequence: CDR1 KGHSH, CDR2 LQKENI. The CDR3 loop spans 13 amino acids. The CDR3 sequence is CASSREGNTEAFF. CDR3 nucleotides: TGTGCCAGCTCACGTGAGGGAAACACTGAAGCTTTCTTT.

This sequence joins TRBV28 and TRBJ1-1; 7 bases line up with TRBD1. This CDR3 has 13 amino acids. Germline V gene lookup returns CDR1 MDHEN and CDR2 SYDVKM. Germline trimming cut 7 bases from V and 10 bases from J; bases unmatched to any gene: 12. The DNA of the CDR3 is TGTGCCAGCACCCTCAGGGGGGCCAGGGGAGCTTTCTTT. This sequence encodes CASTLRGARGAFF.

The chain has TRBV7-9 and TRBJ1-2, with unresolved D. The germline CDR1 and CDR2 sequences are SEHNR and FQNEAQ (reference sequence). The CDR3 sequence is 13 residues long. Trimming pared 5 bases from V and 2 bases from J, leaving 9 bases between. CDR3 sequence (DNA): TGTGCCAGCAGCCGAGGAAGCAACTATGGCTACACCTTC. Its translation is CASSRGSNYGYTF.

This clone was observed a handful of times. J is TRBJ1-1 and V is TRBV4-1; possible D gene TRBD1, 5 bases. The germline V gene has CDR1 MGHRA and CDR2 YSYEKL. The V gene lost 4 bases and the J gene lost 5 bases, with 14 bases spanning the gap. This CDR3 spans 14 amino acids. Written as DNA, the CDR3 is TGCGCCAGCAGCCCGGGGACTGGCGGGACTGAAGCTTTCTTT. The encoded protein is CASSPGTGGTEAFF.

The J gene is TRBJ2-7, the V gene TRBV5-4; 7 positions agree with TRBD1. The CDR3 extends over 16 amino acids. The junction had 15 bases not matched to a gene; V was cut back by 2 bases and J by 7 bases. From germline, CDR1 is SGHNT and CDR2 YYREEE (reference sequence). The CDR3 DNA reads TGTGCCAGCAGCTTCCTGGGACAGTGGAGAATAGGGGAGCAGTACTTC. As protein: CASSFLGQWRIGEQYF. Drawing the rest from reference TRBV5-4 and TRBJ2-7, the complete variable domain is ETGVTQSPTHLIKTRGQQVTLRCSSQSGHNTVSWYQQALGQGPQFIFQYYREEENGRGNFPPRFSGLQFPNYSSELNVNALELDDSALYLCASSFLGQWRIGEQYFGPGTRLTVT.